A single sample is the source of the 24 T cell receptor beta chains below, sequenced in a study of blood T cells in healthy people across ages. Alongside a J-beta primer mix, a sample-barcoded 5' primer served in a second PCR lasting about 7 to 11 cycles. MiXCR was run by TCRdb on the 5' RACE reads, yielding one entry per CDR3 protein. The table records about 1.4 million distinct CDR3 sequences, 55% to 75% of them present only once. Sequencing was done on a sample of blood. Every receptor here comes from a man aged 18 to 35 in good health.

The chain employs TRBV29-1 and TRBJ2-5; maybe TRBD1 (7 bases). Germline assignment: CDR1 SQVTM and CDR2 ANQGSEA. V was clipped by 5 bases and J by 7 bases, with 23 bases between them. The CDR3 is 15 amino acids. CDR3 protein: CSVNKEAGGHGTQYF. Written as DNA, the CDR3 is TGCAGCGTTAATAAGGAGGCAGGGGGGCATGGGACCCAGTACTTC. Together with reference TRBV29-1 and TRBJ2-5, the CDR3 gives the full variable domain: SAVISQKPSRDICQRGTSLTIQCQVDSQVTMMFWYRQQPGQSLTLIATANQGSEATYESGFVIDKFPISRPNLTFSTLTVSNMSPEDSSIYLCSVNKEAGGHGTQYFGPGTRLLVL.

V is TRBV7-9 and J is TRBJ1-1; no clear D. V gave up 1 base and J gave up 0 bases, with 9 bases separating them. This CDR3 contains 15 residues. Germline V gene sequence: CDR1 SEHNR, CDR2 FQNEAQ (reference sequence). The CDR3 bases are TGTGCCAGCAGCTTAGATGGAGGAATGAACACTGAAGCTTTCTTT. It codes for CASSLDGGMNTEAFF.

This clonotype was counted a few times. The chain uses TRBV29-1 and TRBJ2-5; D may match TRBD1 or TRBD2 (5 bases each). Germline V gene data show CDR1 as SQVTM and CDR2 as ANQGSEA. Trimming took 4 bases from V and 1 from J, leaving 13 bases between them. The CDR3 runs to 14 residues. The DNA of the CDR3 is TGCAGCGTTGGTGGGGGTATGGGCCAAGAGACCCAGTACTTC. This translates into CSVGGGMGQETQYF.

This sequence joins TRBV20-1 and TRBJ1-2; no definite D call. Looked up from germline, CDR1 is DFQATT and CDR2 is SNEGSKA (reference sequence). CDR3 length equals 11 residues. V was pared by 3 bases and J by 7 bases, with 9 bases between. The CDR3, as DNA: TGCAGTGCTAGTAGTGGGTTTGGCTACACCTTC. Protein: CSASSGFGYTF.

This rearrangement joins TRBV20-1 to TRBJ2-5; no definite D call. The CDR3 consists of 14 residues. Trimming stripped 5 bases from V and 7 bases from J, with 20 bases between. Germline V gives CDR1 DFQATT, CDR2 SNEGSKA (reference sequence). The CDR3 region has the DNA TGCAGTGCTTACATCCCTGGGATTATGGGGACCCAGTACTTC. Its translation is CSAYIPGIMGTQYF.

The chain employs TRBV29-1 and TRBJ1-1; D remains ambiguous. The CDR3 is made up of 14 amino acids. Germline CDR1 is SQVTM and CDR2 is ANQGSEA. V dropped 3 bases and J dropped 0 bases, with 11 bases sitting between them. The CDR3 DNA is TGCAGCGTTGATCCAGCGAAAATGAACACTGAAGCTTTCTTT. The encoded protein is CSVDPAKMNTEAFF.

The V and J genes are TRBV5-1 and TRBJ2-4; 10 nucleotides align to TRBD1. The J call may be faulty, since TRBJ2-7 better matches the DNA end. CDR1 and CDR2 from the germline V gene are SGHRS and YFSETQ. CDR3 length equals 14 residues. CDR3 sequence reads: CASSAGDRGNEQYF. The CDR3 region has the DNA TGCGCCAGCAGCGCCGGGGACAGGGGTAACGAGCAGTACTTC.

The count of this clonotype is one. The chain joins TRBV18 to TRBJ2-5; the match to TRBD2 covers 12 bases. The last part of the DNA fits TRBJ2-7 better; the J call may be wrong. The CDR3 extends over 15 amino acids. Germline CDR1 KGHSH, CDR2 LQKENI. For the CDR3, the DNA is TGTGCCAGCTCAAAAGAGACTAGCGGGAGACACGAGCAGTACTTC. Translated, it gives CASSKETSGRHEQYF.

The V and J genes are TRBV20-1 and TRBJ1-2, with D possibly being TRBD1 (6 bases). Germline values: CDR1 DFQATT, CDR2 SNEGSKA (reference sequence). The CDR3 sequence is 13 residues long. The V end was cut by 0 bases, the J end by 8 bases, with 13 bases between. The CDR3 region is CSAREGGWGGYTF. For the CDR3, the DNA is TGCAGTGCTAGAGAAGGGGGGTGGGGAGGCTACACCTTC.

The gene calls are TRBV20-1 and TRBJ2-7; D is undetermined. CDR3 length equals 11 residues. The germline V and J ends were trimmed by 1 base and 5 bases, with 6 bases remaining between them. Per the germline V gene, CDR1 is DFQATT and CDR2 is SNEGSKA (reference sequence). The CDR3 nucleotides are TGCAGTGCTAGAGCCCTGGACGAGCAGTACTTC. Translation: CSARALDEQYF.

The V and J genes are TRBV27 and TRBJ2-4; 7 bases fit TRBD1. The assigned J gene may be wrong: the sequence end matches TRBJ2-7 better. The CDR3 contains 13 residues. CDR1 and CDR2 (germline): MNHEY, SMNVEV (reference sequence). The DNA of the CDR3 is TGTGCCAGCAGTTTGGACAGGAGTACCGAGCAGTACTTC. Amino acid sequence: CASSLDRSTEQYF.

The chain couples TRBV4-2 to TRBJ2-7, with TRBD1 as a possible D gene (5 bases). CDR1 and CDR2 (germline): LGHNA, YNFKEQ. The V end was cut by 1 base, the J end by 2 bases, with 12 bases between. CDR3 length: 15 amino acids. CDR3 bases: TGTGCCAGCAGCCAAGTCCAGGGCCGGACCTACGAGCAGTACTTC. It yields the protein CASSQVQGRTYEQYF.

This clonotype was seen a handful of times. The genes are TRBV10-3 and TRBJ1-1; tentatively, D is TRBD1 (6 bases). V was clipped by 7 bases and J by 3 bases, with 15 bases between them. The CDR3 sequence is 14 residues long. CDR1 is ENHRY, CDR2 SYGVKD, per germline. The CDR3 loop reads CAITETGSYTEAFF. For the CDR3, the DNA is TGTGCCATCACCGAAACAGGGTCTTACACTGAAGCTTTCTTT.

The rearrangement links TRBV29-1 to TRBJ2-1; 12 bases fit TRBD2. Germline V gives CDR1 SQVTM, CDR2 ANQGSEA. This CDR3 spans 17 amino acids. V lost 5 bases and J lost 7; bases outside the gene matches: 15. The CDR3 coding sequence is TGCAGCGTTAGGGGTTATGGACTAGCGGGAAGCGGGAATGAGCAGTTCTTC. Its translation is CSVRGYGLAGSGNEQFF.

The chain joins TRBV7-2 to TRBJ2-7, with TRBD1 matching 11 bases. V was clipped by 3 bases and J by 9 bases; unmatched bases: 10. This CDR3 contains 15 residues. The germline V gene encodes CDR1 SGHTA and CDR2 FQGNSA. DNA for the CDR3: TGTGCCAGCAGCTTCACGGGGACAGGGGGAGATTTGCAGTACTTC. Translation gives CASSFTGTGGDLQYF.

The V call is TRBV6-6, the J call TRBJ2-7, with 7 positions matching TRBD1. Germline V gene lookup returns CDR1 MNHNY and CDR2 SVGAGI (reference sequence). Germline trimming cut 1 base from V and 3 bases from J; bases unmatched to any gene: 3. This CDR3 has 14 amino acids. The CDR3 nucleotides read TGTGCCAGCAGTTACTACAGGGACAGCTACGAGCAGTACTTC. This gives the protein CASSYYRDSYEQYF.

In this sample, this clonotype turned up a few times. The chain recombines TRBV29-1 with TRBJ2-7; D call uncertain. The CDR3 runs 13 residues. Germline loops: CDR1 SQVTM, CDR2 ANQGSEA. The ends were cut back, 4 bases at V and 3 bases at J, with 13 bases in the middle. The CDR3 bases are TGCAGCGTTGGGGTCCTCTACAGCTACGAGCAGTACTTC. This translates into CSVGVLYSYEQYF.

This rearrangement joins TRBV15 to TRBJ2-2; tentatively, D is TRBD1 (6 bases). CDR3 length equals 17 residues. Germline V gene data show CDR1 as LNHNV and CDR2 as YYDKDF (reference sequence). The V end lost 1 base, the J end lost 2 bases, and 14 bases lay between the germline ends. In nucleotides, the CDR3 is TGTGCCACCAGCAGAGGCGCGACAGGATTAAACACCGGGGAGCTGTTTTTT. It is translated as CATSRGATGLNTGELFF.

The V and J genes are TRBV5-1 and TRBJ1-1, with a weak D call TRBD1 (6 bases). Trimming took 7 bases from V and 1 from J, leaving 11 bases between them. CDR1 is SGHRS and CDR2 is YFSETQ in the germline V gene. This CDR3 contains 13 residues. CDR3: CASRTGTNTEAFF. The CDR3, as DNA: TGCGCCAGCCGTACAGGGACGAACACTGAAGCTTTCTTT.

This sequence joins TRBV29-1 and TRBJ2-1, with D tentatively TRBD2 (5 bases). V lost 7 bases to trimming and J lost 1 base, with 11 bases between them. Per the germline V gene, CDR1 is SQVTM and CDR2 is ANQGSEA. This CDR3 region has 13 residues. The CDR3 here is CSALLESYNEQFF. The CDR3 DNA sequence: TGCAGCGCCCTACTAGAATCCTACAATGAGCAGTTCTTC.

The chain combines TRBV7-6 with TRBJ1-1; D gene ambiguous. The CDR3 consists of 13 residues. The V gene lost 1 base and the J gene lost 4 bases, with 7 bases spanning the gap. The germline V gene has CDR1 SGHVS and CDR2 FNYEAQ. CDR3 sequence reads: CASSLGRTTEAFF. The CDR3 DNA reads as TGTGCCAGCAGCTTAGGGCGGACCACTGAAGCTTTCTTT.

This clonotype was seen only once. This sequence joins TRBV6-5 and TRBJ2-7, with TRBD2 matching over 8 bases. Germline-derived CDR1 and CDR2 are MNHEY and SVGAGI. There are 19 residues in the CDR3. The junction had 24 bases not matched to a gene; V was cut back by 2 bases and J by 9 bases. For the CDR3, the DNA is TGTGCCAGCAGTTACGAGGCCCCCAGTCGCACTAGCGGAACCTCCGGGCAGTACTTC. Its protein is CASSYEAPSRTSGTSGQYF.

About this clonotype: One end of the junction fails to match germline, which may point to a read error. The chain couples TRBV3-1 to TRBJ2-3; 9 nucleotides match TRBD2. Germline V gene sequence: CDR1 LGHDT, CDR2 YNNKEL (reference sequence). This CDR3 spans 15 amino acids. Here the CDR3 DNA reads TGTGCCAGTAGCCAGATGACTAGCGGCGCAGATACGCAGTATTTT. The encoded protein is CASSQMTSGADTQYF.

Only a few counts were recorded for this clonotype. The chain combines TRBV6-2 or TRBV6-3 with TRBJ2-4, with TRBD1 matching 8 bases. This CDR3 spans 14 amino acids. Trimming took 4 bases from V and 7 from J; bases not matched to a gene: 6. From germline, CDR1 is MNHEY and CDR2 SVGEGT. CDR3 nucleotide sequence: TGTGCCAGCAGTTCTTTGGACAGGGTCAACATTCAGTACTTC. It encodes CASSSLDRVNIQYF.